What follows are 17 T cell receptor beta chains derived from one specimen sequenced in a study of T cell repertoires in cytomegalovirus infection. TCRdb reanalysed the reads using MiXCR and keeps one entry per CDR3 protein. This sample has approximately 170,000 distinct CDR3 sequences, with 17% found just once. The specimen was CD8+ T cells from PBMCs. The source of these receptors is a human donor in good health (CMV status not recorded). Some clones in this sample may be carry-over from other donors' samples.

V and J are TRBV5-4 and TRBJ2-5; the D is unclear. The CDR3 loop spans 14 amino acids. Trimming removed 0 bases from V and 1 base from J, with 7 bases in between. Germline CDR1 reads SGHNT; CDR2 reads YYREEE (reference sequence). CDR3 sequence: CASSLAQAQETQYF. The CDR3 nucleotides read TGTGCCAGCAGCTTGGCGCAGGCCCAAGAGACCCAGTACTTC.

This clonotype showed up just a few times. The rearrangement links TRBV20-1 to TRBJ2-1, with TRBD1 identical over 8 bases. CDR3 length equals 14 residues. Germline V gives CDR1 DFQATT, CDR2 SNEGSKA (reference sequence). V dropped 7 bases and J dropped 4; count of bases not matched to a gene: 9. CDR3 residues: CSGVDRGRYNEQFF. The DNA of the CDR3 is TGCAGTGGGGTTGACAGGGGCCGATACAATGAGCAGTTCTTC.

This chain connects TRBV20-1 to TRBJ2-3, with D tentatively TRBD1 (5 bases). CDR1 and CDR2 (germline): DFQATT, SNEGSKA (reference sequence). Between the trimmed V and J ends, which lost 5 bases and 2 bases, there was a span of 14 bases. CDR3 length equals 14 residues. The CDR3 here is CSAPNVDTTDTQYF. CDR3 DNA sequence: TGCAGTGCTCCCAATGTGGACACCACAGATACGCAGTATTTT.

CDR3 nucleotide sequence: TGCGCCAGCAGCCACATCGGGGGGACAGATACGCAGTATTTT. This codes for CASSHIGGTDTQYF. This chain links TRBV4-1 with TRBJ2-3; 7 bases match TRBD2. Germline V lookup: CDR1 MGHRA, CDR2 YSYEKL. The junction had 3 bases not matched to a gene; V was cut back by 3 bases and J by 3 bases. There are 14 residues in the CDR3.

This clonotype was seen more than once but under ten times. The chain has TRBV7-6 and TRBJ2-5, with TRBD2 matching over 9 bases. Trimming took 2 bases from V and 2 from J; bases not matched to a gene: 6. Germline CDR1 reads SGHVS; CDR2 reads FNYEAQ. The length of the CDR3 is 16 residues. DNA of the CDR3: TGTGCCAGCAGCTTAAGAAGCGGGGGGCCACAAGAGACCCAGTACTTC. It encodes CASSLRSGGPQETQYF.

This clonotype was seen more than once but under ten times. V is TRBV19 and J is TRBJ2-7; D gene unclear. With 3 bases removed from V and 5 bases from J, the gap between germline ends came to 11 bases. CDR1 and CDR2 (germline): LNHDA, SQIVND (reference sequence). The CDR3 loop spans 13 amino acids. CDR3 protein: CASSMFSQNEQYF. For the CDR3, the DNA is TGTGCCAGTAGTATGTTCAGCCAAAACGAGCAGTACTTC.

This clonotype came up a few times. V gene TRBV7-9 combines with J gene TRBJ1-1; no definite D call. The germline V gene encodes CDR1 SEHNR and CDR2 FQNEAQ (reference sequence). Trimming pared 5 bases from V and 0 bases from J, leaving 4 bases between. The CDR3 runs to 12 residues. The CDR3 DNA reads TGTGCCAGCAGCGGCCTGAACACTGAAGCTTTCTTT. It translates to CASSGLNTEAFF.

V usage is TRBV6-2 or TRBV6-3 and J usage is TRBJ1-5, with D possibly being TRBD1 (5 bases). The CDR3 spans 15 residues. The germline V gene has CDR1 MNHEY and CDR2 SVGEGT. The V end was cut by 2 bases, the J end by 6 bases, with 14 bases between. CDR3 in DNA: TGTGCCAGCAGTTACGGGGGGACCGCGATTCAGCCCCAGCATTTT. This gives the protein CASSYGGTAIQPQHF.

There are a few counts of this clonotype. The V call is TRBV9, the J call TRBJ2-1; 8 positions agree with TRBD2. The CDR3 is 15 residues long. Germline CDR1 and CDR2: SGDLS and YYNGEE. Trimming cost V 3 bases and J 4 bases; bases outside gene matches: 6. The CDR3 loop is CASSDRGGSYNEQFF. The CDR3 nucleotides are TGTGCCAGCAGCGACCGGGGGGGCTCATACAATGAGCAGTTCTTC.

V is TRBV2 and J is TRBJ1-5; no reliable D call. Trimming removed 4 bases from V and 7 bases from J, with 8 bases in between. The CDR3 contains 12 residues. In germline, CDR1 is SNHLY, CDR2 FYNNEI. CDR3 in DNA: TGTGCCAGCAGTGGGGGAAACCAGCCCCAGCATTTT. Its protein is CASSGGNQPQHF.

The V gene is TRBV27, the J gene TRBJ2-7, with D hard to call. The CDR3 is 12 amino acids. V lost 5 bases, J lost 3 bases, and 8 bases lay in between. Germline V CDR1 and CDR2: MNHEY, SMNVEV (reference sequence). The CDR3 DNA reads as TGTGCCAGCAGTCCAGGTTTCTACGAGCAGTACTTC. It codes for CASSPGFYEQYF.

The rearrangement joins TRBV12-3 or TRBV12-4 to TRBJ2-7; TRBD2 is a possible D gene (6 bases). V lost 3 bases to trimming and J lost 5 bases, with 14 bases between them. This CDR3 is built from 14 residues. CDR3 coding DNA: TGTGCCAGCAGTTTTGGGAAGGGGAGGAACGAGCAGTACTTC. It specifies CASSFGKGRNEQYF.

This clonotype appeared a few times. The chain combines TRBV14 with TRBJ2-1; the D is unclear. The V gene lost 3 bases and the J gene lost 7 bases, with 13 bases spanning the gap. CDR1 SGHDN and CDR2 FVKESK come from the germline V gene. CDR3 length: 14 amino acids. CDR3 nucleotide sequence: TGTGCCAGCAGCCACTTCCCACAGTGGAATGAGCAGTTCTTC. Residues: CASSHFPQWNEQFF. Full variable domain (outside the CDR3, taken from reference TRBV14 and TRBJ2-1): EAGVTQFPSHSVIEKGQTVTLRCDPISGHDNLYWYRRVMGKEIKFLLHFVKESKQDESGMPNNRFLAERTGGTYSTLKVQPAELEDSGVYFCASSHFPQWNEQFFGPGTRLTVL.

The rearrangement links TRBV23-1 to TRBJ1-5; D unresolved. TRBV23-1 is designated an ORF whose function remains uncertain. V lost 3 bases and J 1 base, leaving 10 bases between the germline ends. This CDR3 region has 15 residues. The CDR3 region has the DNA TGCGCCAGCAGTCATGGGCCCAGAAGCAATCAGCCCCAGCATTTT. The encoded protein is CASSHGPRSNQPQHF.

This clonotype was recorded a few times. The chain couples TRBV7-6 to TRBJ2-7; the D gene could be TRBD1 or TRBD2 (5 bases each). Trimming took off 5 bases at V and 4 bases at J, with 21 bases between the two ends. This CDR3 spans 16 amino acids. The germline V gene encodes CDR1 SGHVS and CDR2 FNYEAQ. This CDR3 reads CASSVGVVLGGYEQYF. CDR3 nucleotides: TGTGCCAGCAGCGTGGGGGTAGTTCTGGGCGGGTACGAGCAGTACTTC.

This clonotype appeared once. Being one base from a much bigger clone, this may be a read error. This chain links TRBV7-2 with TRBJ2-2, with no clear D. Per the germline V gene, CDR1 is SGHTA and CDR2 is FQGNSA. Trimming took off 5 bases at V and 3 bases at J, with 10 bases between the two ends. This CDR3 has 14 amino acids. CDR3 nucleotide sequence: TGTGCCAGCAGCCTTCGCTGGGACACCGGGGAGCTGTTTTTT. This codes for CASSLRWDTGELFF.

This clonotype was picked up a small number of times. The V and J genes are TRBV12-3 or TRBV12-4 and TRBJ2-5; D not certain. The V and J ends lost 5 bases and 0 bases respectively, with 13 bases between them. The CDR3 covers 15 residues. The CDR3 here is CASSRTDGYQETQYF. The CDR3, as DNA: TGTGCCAGCAGTCGGACGGACGGTTACCAAGAGACCCAGTACTTC.